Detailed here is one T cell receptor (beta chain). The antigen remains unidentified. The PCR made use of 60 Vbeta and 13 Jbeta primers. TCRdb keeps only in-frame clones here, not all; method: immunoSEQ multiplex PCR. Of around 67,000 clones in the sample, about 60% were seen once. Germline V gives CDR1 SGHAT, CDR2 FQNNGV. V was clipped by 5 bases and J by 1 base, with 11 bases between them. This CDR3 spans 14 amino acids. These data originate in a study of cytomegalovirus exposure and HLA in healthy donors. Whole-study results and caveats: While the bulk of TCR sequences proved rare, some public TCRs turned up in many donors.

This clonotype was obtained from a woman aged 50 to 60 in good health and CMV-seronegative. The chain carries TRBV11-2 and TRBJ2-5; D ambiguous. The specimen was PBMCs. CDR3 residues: CASSPTTPQETQYF. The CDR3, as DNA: TGTGCCAGCAGCCCCACGACACCCCAAGAGACCCAGTACTTC.